A selection of T cell receptor beta chains follows, all from one sample in a study of T-cell reconstitution after alpha-beta-depleted transplantation in children. TCRdb processed the PCR reads anew with MiXCR; each CDR3 protein has one entry. The data show approximately 210,000 distinct CDR3 sequences, 13% to 15% seen once. Sequenced here: PBMCs from the stem cell graft donor, sampled from the stem cell graft. The receptors shown here come from a human donor who donated a stem cell graft to a child with acute lymphoblastic leukemia. Both conserved end residues are part of each CDR3. The order of the fields is J gene, V gene, D gene, clone size, CDR3 length, CDR3 DNA, CDR3 protein. A D gene is named only where the DNA matches it firmly. Expanded clones are given a class, and other clones once, few, many or no size at all.

TRBJ1-5 TRBV20-1 NA many 11 TGCAGTGCTCGAGGAAATCAGCCCCAGCATTTT CSARGNQPQHF
TRBJ2-7 TRBV5-8 TRBD2 few 17 TGTGCCAGCAGCCCCGGACTAGCGGCCCATAGGTTTTACGAGCAGTACTTC CASSPGLAAHRFYEQYF
TRBJ2-7 TRBV5-1 NA many 13 TGCGCCAGCAGCTTGGGTGGTTCCGGCCAGCAGTACTTC CASSLGGSGQQYF
TRBJ1-6 TRBV5-1 NA many 14 TGCGCCAGCAGCTTCAGGGATAACGGTTCACCCCTCCACTTT CASSFRDNGSPLHF
TRBJ2-5 TRBV5-1 NA few 14 TGCGCCAGCAGCTTGAGTCAGGGACAAGAGACCCAGTACTTC CASSLSQGQETQYF
TRBJ2-5 TRBV2 NA many 13 TGTGCCACTTCAGACTACAGGGTTAAGACCCAGTACTTC CATSDYRVKTQYF
TRBJ1-2 TRBV6-5 NA many 14 TGTGCCAGCAGTTCTCGACCGTTGATTAATGGCTACACCTTC CASSSRPLINGYTF
TRBJ2-3 TRBV12-3/TRBV12-4 TRBD2 many 15 TGTGCCAGCAGTTTAGCGGGAGGGCCGCGAAATACGCAGTATTTT CASSLAGGPRNTQYF
TRBJ2-1 TRBV6-5 TRBD2 many 15 TGTGCCAGCAGTTACGCAGAGTTAGCGGGTAATGAGCAGTTCTTC CASSYAELAGNEQFF
TRBJ2-2 TRBV18 NA NA 15 TGTGCCAGCTCACCGGGGACGTCCACTGGCGGGGAGCTGTTTTTT CASSPGTSTGGELFF
TRBJ1-5 TRBV4-1 NA many 17 TGCGCCAGCAGCCAAGGGGGAGGAACTCATAGCAATCAGCCCCAGCATTTT CASSQGGGTHSNQPQHF
TRBJ2-3 TRBV7-8 TRBD2 many 17 TGTGCCAGCAGCTCGGCCCGACTAGCGGGAGTCACAGATACGCAGTATTTT CASSSARLAGVTDTQYF
TRBJ2-4 TRBV12-3/TRBV12-4 NA NA 16 TGTGCCAGCAGTTTCACTGCGACGTCTCCCAAAAACATTCAGTACTTC CASSFTATSPKNIQYF
TRBJ2-7 TRBV28 NA many 11 TGTGCCAGCAGTTCTGCGTACGAGCAGTACTTC CASSSAYEQYF
TRBJ1-3 TRBV28 NA many 13 TGTGCCAGCAGTCTGCAAACTGGAAACACCATATATTTT CASSLQTGNTIYF
TRBJ2-7 TRBV7-2 TRBD1 many 15 TGTGCCAGCAGCACTGGACAGGGATTCTTCTACGAGCAGTACTTC CASSTGQGFFYEQYF